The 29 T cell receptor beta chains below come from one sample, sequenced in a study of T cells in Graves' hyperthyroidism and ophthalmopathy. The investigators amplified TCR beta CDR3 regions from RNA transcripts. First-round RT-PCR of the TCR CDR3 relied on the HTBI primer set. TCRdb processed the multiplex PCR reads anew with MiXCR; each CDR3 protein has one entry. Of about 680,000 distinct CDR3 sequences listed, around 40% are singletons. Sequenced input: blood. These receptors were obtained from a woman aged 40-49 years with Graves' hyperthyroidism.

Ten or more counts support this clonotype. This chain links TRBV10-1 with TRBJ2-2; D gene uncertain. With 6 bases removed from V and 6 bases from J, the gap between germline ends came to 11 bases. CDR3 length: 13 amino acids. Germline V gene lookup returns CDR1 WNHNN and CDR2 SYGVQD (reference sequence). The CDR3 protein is CASSDPWAGELFF. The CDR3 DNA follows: TGCGCCAGCAGCGACCCCTGGGCCGGGGAGCTGTTTTTT.

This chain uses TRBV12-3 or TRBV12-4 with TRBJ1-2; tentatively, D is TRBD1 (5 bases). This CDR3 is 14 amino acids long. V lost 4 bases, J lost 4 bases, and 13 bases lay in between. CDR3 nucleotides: TGTGCCAGCAGTTATGACAGTCCGGGCTATGGCTACACCTTC. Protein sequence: CASSYDSPGYGYTF.

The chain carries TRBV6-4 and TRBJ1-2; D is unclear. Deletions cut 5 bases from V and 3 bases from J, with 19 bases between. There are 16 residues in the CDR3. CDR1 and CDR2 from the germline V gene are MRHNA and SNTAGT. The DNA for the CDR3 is TGTGCCAGCAGTTTACGAATGGGCTACTGGCACTATGGCTACACCTTC. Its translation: CASSLRMGYWHYGYTF.

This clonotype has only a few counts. CDR3 protein: CASSNRDRGLSNQPQHF. In DNA, the CDR3 is TGTGCCAGCAGCAATCGGGACAGGGGGCTTAGCAATCAGCCCCAGCATTTT. This chain joins TRBV11-2 and TRBJ1-5; 12 bases match TRBD1. V dropped 5 bases and J dropped 0; count of bases not matched to a gene: 5. Germline V gene lookup returns CDR1 SGHAT and CDR2 FQNNGV. This CDR3 is built from 17 residues.

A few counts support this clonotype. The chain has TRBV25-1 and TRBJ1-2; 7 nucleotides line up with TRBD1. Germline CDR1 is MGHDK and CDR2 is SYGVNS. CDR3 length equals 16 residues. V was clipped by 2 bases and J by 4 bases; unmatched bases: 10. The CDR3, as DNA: TGTGCCAGCAGTGAAGGGCCGCCGGGACAGATCTATGGCTACACCTTC. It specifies CASSEGPPGQIYGYTF.

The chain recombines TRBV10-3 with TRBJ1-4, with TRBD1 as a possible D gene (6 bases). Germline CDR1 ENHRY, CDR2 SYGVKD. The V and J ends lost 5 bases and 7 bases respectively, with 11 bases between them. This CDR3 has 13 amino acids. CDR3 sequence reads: CAISRTGSEKLFF. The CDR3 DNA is TGTGCCATCAGTCGAACAGGGAGTGAAAAACTGTTTTTT.

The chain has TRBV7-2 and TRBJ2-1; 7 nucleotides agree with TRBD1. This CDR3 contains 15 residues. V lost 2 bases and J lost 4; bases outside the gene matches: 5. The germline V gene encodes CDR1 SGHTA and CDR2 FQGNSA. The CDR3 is CASSLQQGSYNEQFF. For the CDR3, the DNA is TGTGCCAGCAGCTTACAACAGGGGAGTTACAATGAGCAGTTCTTC.

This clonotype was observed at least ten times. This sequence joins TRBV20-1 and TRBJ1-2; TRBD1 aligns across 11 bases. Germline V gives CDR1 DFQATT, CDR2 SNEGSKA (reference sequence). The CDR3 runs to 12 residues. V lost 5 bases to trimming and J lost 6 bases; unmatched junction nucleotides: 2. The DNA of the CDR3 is TGCAGTGCTGGACAGGGGGCGGATGGCTACACCTTC. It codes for CSAGQGADGYTF.

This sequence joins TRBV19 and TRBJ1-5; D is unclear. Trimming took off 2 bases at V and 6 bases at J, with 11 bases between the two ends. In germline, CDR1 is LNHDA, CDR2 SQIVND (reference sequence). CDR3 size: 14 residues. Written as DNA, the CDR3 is TGTGCCAGTAGTATATGGGGTTCTCCTCAGCCCCAGCATTTT. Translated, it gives CASSIWGSPQPQHF.

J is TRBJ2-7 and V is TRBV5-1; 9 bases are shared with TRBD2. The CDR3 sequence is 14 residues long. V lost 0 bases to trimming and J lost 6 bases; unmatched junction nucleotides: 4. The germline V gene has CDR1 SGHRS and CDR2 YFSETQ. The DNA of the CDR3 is TGCGCCAGCAGCTTGGGGACTAGCGTGGCCGAGCAGTACTTC. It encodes CASSLGTSVAEQYF.

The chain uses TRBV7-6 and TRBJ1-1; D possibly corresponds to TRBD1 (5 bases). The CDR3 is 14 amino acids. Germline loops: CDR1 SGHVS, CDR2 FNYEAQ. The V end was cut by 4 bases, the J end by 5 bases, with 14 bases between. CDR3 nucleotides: TGTGCCAGCAGCTCACCACGGGGGGAAACTGAAGCTTTCTTT. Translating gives CASSSPRGETEAFF.

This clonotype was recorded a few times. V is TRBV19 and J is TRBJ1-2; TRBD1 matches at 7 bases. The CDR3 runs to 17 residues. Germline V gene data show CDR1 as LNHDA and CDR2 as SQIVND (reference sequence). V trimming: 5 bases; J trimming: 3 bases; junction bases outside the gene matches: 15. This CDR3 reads CASSPRTGPTAYYGYTF. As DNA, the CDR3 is TGTGCCAGTAGTCCGCGGACAGGCCCTACCGCCTACTATGGCTACACCTTC.

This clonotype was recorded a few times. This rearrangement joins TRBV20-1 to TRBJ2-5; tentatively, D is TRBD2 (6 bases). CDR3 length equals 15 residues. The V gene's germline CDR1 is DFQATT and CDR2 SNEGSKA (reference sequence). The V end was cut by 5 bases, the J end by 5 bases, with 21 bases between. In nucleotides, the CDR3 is TGCAGTGCTGGTACACCGGGAGTAACACGGGAGACCCAGTACTTC. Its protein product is CSAGTPGVTRETQYF.

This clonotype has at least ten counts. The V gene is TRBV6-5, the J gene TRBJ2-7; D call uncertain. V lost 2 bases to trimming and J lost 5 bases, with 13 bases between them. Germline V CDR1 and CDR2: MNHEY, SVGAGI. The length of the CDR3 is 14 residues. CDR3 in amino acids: CASSYGSQPHEQYF. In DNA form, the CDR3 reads TGTGCCAGCAGTTACGGGTCGCAGCCCCACGAGCAGTACTTC.

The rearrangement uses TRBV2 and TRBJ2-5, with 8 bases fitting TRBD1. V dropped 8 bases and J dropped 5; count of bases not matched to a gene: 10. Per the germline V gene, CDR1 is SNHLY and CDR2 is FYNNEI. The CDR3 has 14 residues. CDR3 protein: CASGFGQGVETQYF. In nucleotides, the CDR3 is TGTGCCAGCGGTTTCGGACAGGGTGTGGAGACCCAGTACTTC.

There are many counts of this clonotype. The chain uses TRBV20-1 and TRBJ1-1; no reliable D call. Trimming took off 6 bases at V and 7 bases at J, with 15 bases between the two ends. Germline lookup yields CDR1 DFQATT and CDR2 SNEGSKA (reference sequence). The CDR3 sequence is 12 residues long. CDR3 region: CSAEVGRDEAFF. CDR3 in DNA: TGCAGTGCCGAAGTTGGGCGAGATGAAGCTTTCTTT.

The CDR3 DNA follows: TGTGCCAGCAGCCTACTTGTCGGGTCAGGTTCACCCCTCCACTTT. Encoded protein: CASSLLVGSGSPLHF. The chain recombines TRBV7-9 with TRBJ1-6; the D is unclear. V gave up 5 bases and J gave up 9 bases, with 17 bases separating them. Germline values: CDR1 SEHNR, CDR2 FQNEAQ (reference sequence). The CDR3 sequence is 15 residues long.

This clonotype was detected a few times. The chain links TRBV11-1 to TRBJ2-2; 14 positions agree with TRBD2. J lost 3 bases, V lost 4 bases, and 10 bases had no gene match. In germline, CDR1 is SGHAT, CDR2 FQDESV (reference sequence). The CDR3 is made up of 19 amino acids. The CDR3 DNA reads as TGTGCCAGCAGCTCCGTGACTAGCGGGGGGGCGTCCGACACCGGGGAGCTGTTTTTT. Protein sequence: CASSSVTSGGASDTGELFF.

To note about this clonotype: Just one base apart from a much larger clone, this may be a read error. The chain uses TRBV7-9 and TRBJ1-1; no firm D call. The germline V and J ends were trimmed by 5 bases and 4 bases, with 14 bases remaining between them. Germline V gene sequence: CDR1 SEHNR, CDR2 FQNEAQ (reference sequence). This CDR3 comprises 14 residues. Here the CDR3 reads CASSLPEHLTEAFF. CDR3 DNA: TGTGCCAGCAGCCTCCCGGAACACCTCACTGAAGCTTTCTTT.

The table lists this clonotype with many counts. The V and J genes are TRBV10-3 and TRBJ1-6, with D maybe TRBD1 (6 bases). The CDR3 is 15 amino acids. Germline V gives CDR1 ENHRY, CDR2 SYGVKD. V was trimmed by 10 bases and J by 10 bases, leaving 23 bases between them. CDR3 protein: CASRAKTGWRSPLHF. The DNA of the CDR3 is TGTGCCAGCAGGGCCAAAACAGGGTGGAGATCACCCCTCCACTTT.

The CDR3 nucleotides are TGTGCCAGCAGCGAGGGACAGTCTTTTTACGAGCAGTACTTC. Translated, it gives CASSEGQSFYEQYF. This sequence joins TRBV5-4 and TRBJ2-7, with 7 bases that match TRBD1. CDR1 and CDR2 (germline): SGHNT, YYREEE (reference sequence). The CDR3 runs 14 residues. V shed 4 bases and J 4 bases; nucleotides not matched to a gene: 8. Combining the CDR3 with reference TRBV5-4 and TRBJ2-7 gives the whole variable domain ETGVTQSPTHLIKTRGQQVTLRCSSQSGHNTVSWYQQALGQGPQFIFQYYREEENGRGNFPPRFSGLQFPNYSSELNVNALELDDSALYLCASSEGQSFYEQYFGPGTRLTVT.

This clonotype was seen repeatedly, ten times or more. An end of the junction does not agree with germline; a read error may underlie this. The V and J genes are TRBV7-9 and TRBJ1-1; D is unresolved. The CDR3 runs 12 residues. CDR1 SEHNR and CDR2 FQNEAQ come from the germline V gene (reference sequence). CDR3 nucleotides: TGTGCCAGCAGCGTAGCGGGCGGTGAAGCTTTCTTT. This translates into CASSVAGGEAFF.

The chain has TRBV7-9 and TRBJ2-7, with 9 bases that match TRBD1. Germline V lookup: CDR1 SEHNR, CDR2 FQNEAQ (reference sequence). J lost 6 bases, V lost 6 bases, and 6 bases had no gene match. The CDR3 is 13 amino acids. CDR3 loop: CASRSDRGAEQYF. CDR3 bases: TGTGCCAGCAGATCGGACAGGGGTGCCGAGCAGTACTTC.

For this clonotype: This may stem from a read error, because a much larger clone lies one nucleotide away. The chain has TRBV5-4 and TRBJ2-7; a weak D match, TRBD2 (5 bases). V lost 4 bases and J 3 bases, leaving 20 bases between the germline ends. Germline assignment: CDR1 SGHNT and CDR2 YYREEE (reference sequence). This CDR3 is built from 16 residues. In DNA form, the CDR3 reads TGTGCCAGCAGCCCCTGGAGTTCTAGCAGGATCTACGAGCAGTACTTC. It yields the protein CASSPWSSSRIYEQYF. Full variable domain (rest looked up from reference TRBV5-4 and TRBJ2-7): ETGVTQSPTHLIKTRGQQVTLRCSSQSGHNTVSWYQQALGQGPQFIFQYYREEENGRGNFPPRFSGLQFPNYSSELNVNALELDDSALYLCASSPWSSSRIYEQYFGPGTRLTVT.

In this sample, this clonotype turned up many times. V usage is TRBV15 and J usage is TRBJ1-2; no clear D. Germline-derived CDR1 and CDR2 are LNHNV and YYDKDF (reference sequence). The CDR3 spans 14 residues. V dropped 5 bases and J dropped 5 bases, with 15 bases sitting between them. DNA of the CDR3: TGTGCCACCAGCGGTGGATGGCCGGGTTATGGCTACACCTTC. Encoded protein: CATSGGWPGYGYTF.

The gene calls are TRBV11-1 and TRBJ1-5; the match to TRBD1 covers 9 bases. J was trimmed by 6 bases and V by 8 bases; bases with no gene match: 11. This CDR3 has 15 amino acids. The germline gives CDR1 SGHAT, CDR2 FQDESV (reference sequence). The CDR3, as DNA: TGTGCCAGCGGACTGGGACAGGGAGGCGGTCAGCCCCAGCATTTT. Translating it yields CASGLGQGGGQPQHF.

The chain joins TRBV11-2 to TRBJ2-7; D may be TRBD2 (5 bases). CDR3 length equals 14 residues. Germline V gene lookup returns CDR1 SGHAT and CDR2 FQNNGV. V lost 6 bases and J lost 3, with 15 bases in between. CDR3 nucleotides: TGTGCCAGCAGTCGGGGTCCCCATCACTACGAGCAGTACTTC. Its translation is CASSRGPHHYEQYF.

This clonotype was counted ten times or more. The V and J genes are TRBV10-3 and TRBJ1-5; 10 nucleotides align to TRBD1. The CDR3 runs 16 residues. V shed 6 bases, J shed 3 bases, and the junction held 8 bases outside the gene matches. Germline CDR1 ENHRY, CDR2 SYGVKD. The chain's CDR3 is CAIRTGTGVDNQPQHF. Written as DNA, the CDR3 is TGTGCCATCAGAACCGGGACAGGGGTTGACAATCAGCCCCAGCATTTT.

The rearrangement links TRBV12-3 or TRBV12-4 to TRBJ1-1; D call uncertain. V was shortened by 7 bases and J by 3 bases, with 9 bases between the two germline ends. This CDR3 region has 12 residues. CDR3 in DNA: TGTGCCAGCAACCTGGCGTACACTGAAGCTTTCTTT. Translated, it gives CASNLAYTEAFF.